The sequence of this T cell receptor (beta chain) was determined in a study of blood T cell repertoires in COVID-19. Study information: COVID-19 samples from acute and convalescent phases originated in the United States, Italy and Spain.

In germline, CDR1 is SGHTA, CDR2 FQGNSA. J lost 5 bases, V lost 4 bases, and 14 bases had no gene match. The length of the CDR3 is 17 residues. Repertoires were generated with immunoSEQ multiplex PCR, while TCRdb's copy carries only in-frame clones and drops some. The sample includes a few hundred thousand clones, more than 80% of them seen just once. The sequence came from a woman aged 80 or older with acute or convalescent COVID-19. This rearrangement joins TRBV7-2 to TRBJ2-7, with 10 bases that match TRBD2. The sequencing sample was made of peripheral blood. Written as DNA, the CDR3 is TGTGCCAGCAGCTGGACTACTGGAGCGGGGGGGCCTGACGAGCAGTACTTC. Translated: CASSWTTGAGGPDEQYF.